Each of the 9 T cell receptor beta chains below was sequenced from the same sample in a study of identifying expanded T cells in peripheral blood. The table came from immunoSEQ multiplex PCR; TCRdb's copy has only in-frame clones and leaves some out. The data show roughly 75,000 clones, about 90% seen once. Specimen: blood. The receptor set was obtained from a person aged 18 to 70 in good health.

V and J are TRBV25-1 and TRBJ2-3; 8 nucleotides align to TRBD2. This CDR3 contains 12 residues. Germline CDR1 and CDR2: MGHDK and SYGVNS. Trimming at V came to 2 bases and at J to 14 bases, leaving 6 bases not matched to a gene. The CDR3 is CASSEMGLDRYF. For the CDR3, the DNA is TGTGCCAGCAGTGAAATGGGACTAGATCGGTATTTT.

On this clone: One junction end disagrees with the germline gene, perhaps due to a read error. The chain is built from TRBV2 and TRBJ2-2; D is undetermined. The V gene's germline CDR1 is SNHLY and CDR2 FYNNEI. The CDR3 runs to 12 residues. The chain's CDR3 is CATTWNAGELFF. CDR3 in DNA: TGTGCCACCACATGGAACGCCGGGGAGCTGTTTTTT.

The chain carries TRBV6-6 and TRBJ2-7; no clear D. Germline CDR1 reads MNHNY; CDR2 reads SVGAGI (reference sequence). The CDR3 spans 13 residues. V was cut by 2 bases and J by 1 base, with 6 bases left in between. This CDR3 is CASSYRTSYEQYF. The CDR3 DNA sequence: TGTGCCAGCAGTTACCGCACATCCTACGAGCAGTACTTC.

The chain employs TRBV29-1 and TRBJ2-2, with TRBD1 identical over 7 bases. Germline V lookup: CDR1 SQVTM, CDR2 ANQGSEA. The CDR3 consists of 13 residues. With 7 bases clipped from V and 3 bases from J, the junction kept 5 bases outside the gene matches. The CDR3 is CSADRADTGELFF. The CDR3 DNA reads as TGCAGCGCCGACAGGGCCGACACCGGGGAGCTGTTTTTT.

This chain uses TRBV28 with TRBJ2-1; 10 positions agree with TRBD1. This CDR3 contains 15 residues. CDR1 is MDHEN and CDR2 is SYDVKM in the germline V gene. V was pared by 2 bases and J by 4 bases, with 2 bases of the junction left unmatched. The CDR3 DNA reads TGTGCCAGCAGTTTAAGGACAGGGGGATACAATGAGCAGTTCTTC. Protein: CASSLRTGGYNEQFF.

This chain uses TRBV5-8 with TRBJ2-2; 10 nucleotides line up with TRBD2. V lost 2 bases, J lost 3 bases, and 7 bases stayed unmatched. Germline-derived CDR1 and CDR2 are SGHTS and YDEGEE. CDR3 length: 17 residues. The CDR3 protein is CASSLAGGSVYTGELFF. The CDR3, as DNA: TGTGCCAGCAGCTTAGCGGGAGGGTCCGTGTACACCGGGGAGCTGTTTTTT.

The chain is built from TRBV19 and TRBJ2-7; D is perhaps TRBD1 (5 bases). Trimming took off 4 bases at V and 3 bases at J, with 16 bases between the two ends. CDR1 and CDR2 from the germline V gene are LNHDA and SQIVND (reference sequence). CDR3 length equals 15 residues. CDR3 bases: TGTGCCAGTAGTAGCGACGCCAGGGCTGACTACGAGCAGTACTTC. It is translated as CASSSDARADYEQYF.

The rearrangement joins TRBV28 to TRBJ1-1; tentatively, D is TRBD1 (5 bases). V was cut by 1 base and J by 5 bases, with 20 bases left in between. The CDR3 has 17 residues. The germline gives CDR1 MDHEN, CDR2 SYDVKM. As DNA, the CDR3 is TGTGCCAGCAGTTTATTTGGGGTGGAGGGCAAGGGGACTGAAGCTTTCTTT. Translation gives CASSLFGVEGKGTEAFF.

V usage is TRBV9 and J usage is TRBJ2-6; D is possibly TRBD1 or TRBD2 (5 bases each). Germline values: CDR1 SGDLS, CDR2 YYNGEE. The CDR3 has 15 amino acids. V was shortened by 0 bases and J by 1 base, with 5 bases between the two germline ends. CDR3 sequence: CASSVGGSGANVLTF. Here the CDR3 DNA reads TGTGCCAGCAGCGTAGGGGGGTCTGGGGCCAACGTCCTGACTTTC. Together with reference TRBV9 and TRBJ2-6, the CDR3 gives the full variable domain: DSGVTQTPKHLITATGQRVTLRCSPRSGDLSVYWYQQSLDQGLQFLIQYYNGEERAKGNILERFSAQQFPDLHSELNLSSLELGDSALYFCASSVGGSGANVLTFGAGSRLTVL.